The clone carrying this TCR beta chain was seen many times. Each cDNA molecule carried a unique molecular identifier. TCRdb re-called the 5' RACE reads with MiXCR, one entry per CDR3 protein. The sample has roughly 75,000 distinct CDR3 sequences, around 12% seen once; the top ten hold about 3.5%. V shed 0 bases and J shed 1 base, with 4 bases lying between them. Germline CDR1 reads SGHNT; CDR2 reads YYREEE (reference sequence). The CDR3 loop spans 13 amino acids. These data come from a study of early T cells in non-severe SARS-CoV-2 infection. The TCR originated in an adult who was a healthcare worker with PCR-confirmed SARS-CoV-2 infection or an uninfected control (not recorded which). The specimen was whole blood. The V call is TRBV5-4, the J call TRBJ1-1; no reliable D call. CDR3 bases: TGTGCCAGCAGCTTGGATCAGAACACTGAAGCTTTCTTT. Its protein product is CASSLDQNTEAFF.